This T cell receptor (beta chain) was obtained from a study of blood T cell repertoires in COVID-19. Study-wide context: Samples came from the United States, Italy and Spain, spanning acute and convalescent COVID-19.

Authors' data handling: Cell counts per sample came from amplifying reference gene primers. The data were produced by immunoSEQ multiplex PCR, yet TCRdb's version contains in-frame clones alone and is incomplete. Clone size and V and J calls were adopted from that table, with D and trimming inferred from the DNA. The sample shows about 46,000 clones, 80% to 90% of them seen only once. The trim removed 4 bases at V and 9 bases at J, leaving 9 bases unmatched. CDR1 and CDR2 (germline): MNHEY, SVGAGI. CDR3 length equals 14 residues. This clone was recorded only once. What was sequenced was peripheral blood. This TCR derives from a human donor in a cohort sampled during active COVID-19. The chain has TRBV6-5 and TRBJ2-1; 7 bases are shared with TRBD2. In nucleotides, the CDR3 is TGTGCCAGCAGTTCGAAGGGAGGGTCCGCTGAGCAGTTCTTC. This translates into CASSSKGGSAEQFF.